A single sample gave rise to the 32 T cell receptor beta chains below, sequenced in a study of cytomegalovirus exposure and HLA in healthy donors. Some clones are missing from TCRdb's copy, which holds only in-frame ones; the method was immunoSEQ multiplex PCR. The table has roughly 73,000 clones, approximately 95% seen once; the top ten hold less than 2%. The sample was PBMCs. The receptors stem from a man between 18 and 35 years old in good health and CMV-seropositive.

V is TRBV6-6 and J is TRBJ2-7, with a tentative D call TRBD2 (5 bases). The germline V gene encodes CDR1 MNHNY and CDR2 SVGAGI (reference sequence). The V end lost 6 bases, the J end lost 3 bases, and 6 bases lay between the germline ends. The CDR3 consists of 11 residues. CDR3: CASSRDYEQYF. The CDR3 coding sequence is TGTGCCAGCAGCCGGGACTACGAGCAGTACTTC.

This clone has a single count. The chain uses TRBV4-1 and TRBJ2-1; the match to TRBD2 covers 9 bases. After removal of 3 bases from V and 6 bases from J, the junction contained 3 bases not matched to a gene. The CDR3 sequence is 14 residues long. Germline V CDR1 and CDR2: MGHRA, YSYEKL. The CDR3 region has the DNA TGCGCCAGCAGCCAGCCTAGCGGGACCAATGAGCAGTTCTTC. The encoded protein is CASSQPSGTNEQFF.

The chain employs TRBV30 and TRBJ1-2; TRBD1 is a possible D gene (6 bases). There are 13 residues in the CDR3. Trimming cost V 3 bases and J 7 bases, with 15 bases left between them. The germline gives CDR1 GTSNPN, CDR2 SVGIG (reference sequence). The CDR3 loop reads CAWSRGHLGGYTF. In DNA, the CDR3 is TGTGCCTGGAGCCGGGGACACCTGGGTGGCTACACCTTC. Filled out from reference TRBV30 and TRBJ1-2, the complete variable domain reads SQTIHQWPATLVQPVGSPLSLECTVEGTSNPNLYWYRQAAGRGLQLLFYSVGIGQISSEVPQNLSASRPQDRQFILSSKKLLLSDSGFYLCAWSRGHLGGYTFGSGTRLTVV.

V and J are TRBV5-1 and TRBJ1-4; the D is unclear. This CDR3 is 12 amino acids long. Trimming pared 2 bases from V and 7 bases from J, leaving 6 bases between. Looked up from germline, CDR1 is SGHRS and CDR2 is YFSETQ. CDR3 nucleotides: TGCGCCAGCAGCTTTAATAGTGAAAAACTGTTTTTT. Its protein product is CASSFNSEKLFF.

The chain couples TRBV5-1 to TRBJ2-2; D ambiguous. This CDR3 contains 14 residues. The germline V gene has CDR1 SGHRS and CDR2 YFSETQ. Trimming took off 3 bases at V and 3 bases at J, with 9 bases between the two ends. Written as DNA, the CDR3 is TGCGCCAGCAGCTCCCTTTCTGACACCGGGGAGCTGTTTTTT. The encoded protein is CASSSLSDTGELFF. Variable domain in full (rest from reference TRBV5-1 and TRBJ2-2): KAGVTQTPRYLIKTRGQQVTLSCSPISGHRSVSWYQQTPGQGLQFLFEYFSETQRNKGNFPGRFSGRQFSNSRSEMNVSTLELGDSALYLCASSSLSDTGELFFGEGSRLTVL.

This sequence joins TRBV6-1 and TRBJ2-1, with D perhaps TRBD2 (5 bases). Germline lookup yields CDR1 MNHNS and CDR2 SASEGT. The CDR3 contains 14 residues. V dropped 5 bases and J dropped 5 bases, with 13 bases sitting between them. CDR3 in amino acids: CASSLLEAHNEQFF. The CDR3 DNA follows: TGTGCCAGCAGTCTGCTGGAGGCTCACAATGAGCAGTTCTTC.

The chain carries TRBV5-1 and TRBJ2-2; D is unresolved. Between the trimmed V and J ends, which lost 0 bases and 5 bases, there was a span of 8 bases. Germline CDR1 and CDR2: SGHRS and YFSETQ. This CDR3 has 14 amino acids. This chain's CDR3 is CASSLVSETGELFF. The CDR3 coding sequence is TGCGCCAGCAGCTTGGTATCGGAGACCGGGGAGCTGTTTTTT.

The chain recombines TRBV10-2 with TRBJ2-7; D unclear. Looked up from germline, CDR1 is WSHSY and CDR2 is SAAADI. The V and J ends lost 10 bases and 0 bases respectively, with 7 bases between them. This CDR3 has 11 residues. The CDR3 DNA sequence: TGCGCCACTTCAGTCTCCTACGAGCAGTACTTC. Amino acid sequence: CATSVSYEQYF.

This chain joins TRBV28 and TRBJ2-5, with 8 bases matching TRBD1. The CDR3 sequence is 14 residues long. The germline CDR1 and CDR2 sequences are MDHEN and SYDVKM. V dropped 5 bases and J dropped 6; count of bases not matched to a gene: 8. The CDR3, as DNA: TGTGCCAGCAGTCCTAGGACAGGGCCGAAGACCCAGTACTTC. It encodes CASSPRTGPKTQYF.

The V and J genes are TRBV5-6 and TRBJ2-1; 9 nucleotides match TRBD1. The CDR3 has 15 residues. The V gene end was trimmed by 4 bases and the J gene end by 6 bases; junction bases not matched to a gene: 8. CDR1 is SGHDT and CDR2 is YYEEEE in the germline V gene. The CDR3 protein is CASSRIWTGANEQFF. CDR3 nucleotide sequence: TGTGCCAGCAGCCGGATCTGGACAGGGGCCAATGAGCAGTTCTTC.

The rearrangement links TRBV5-4 to TRBJ2-7; 11 nucleotides line up with TRBD2. Trimming at V came to 4 bases and at J to 4 bases, leaving 16 bases not matched to a gene. In germline, CDR1 is SGHNT, CDR2 YYREEE (reference sequence). The CDR3 spans 18 residues. CDR3 DNA sequence: TGTGCCAGCAGCGAGGGACTAGCGGAGACCTTTGGTATTTACGAGCAGTACTTC. Amino acids: CASSEGLAETFGIYEQYF. The full variable domain, in which reference TRBV5-4 and TRBJ2-7 provide the parts outside the CDR3, is ETGVTQSPTHLIKTRGQQVTLRCSSQSGHNTVSWYQQALGQGPQFIFQYYREEENGRGNFPPRFSGLQFPNYSSELNVNALELDDSALYLCASSEGLAETFGIYEQYFGPGTRLTVT.

This clone has just one count. V gene TRBV18 combines with J gene TRBJ2-2, with D maybe TRBD1 (5 bases). The CDR3 is 14 residues long. Trimming left V 3 bases short and J 6 bases short, with 11 bases between. The germline V gene has CDR1 KGHSH and CDR2 LQKENI. The CDR3 spells CASSPSQDAGELFF. CDR3 coding DNA: TGTGCCAGCTCACCGTCACAGGACGCCGGGGAGCTGTTTTTT.

The chain joins TRBV2 to TRBJ2-7; no reliable D call. The CDR3 runs to 14 residues. V dropped 0 bases and J dropped 7 bases, with 13 bases sitting between them. Germline CDR1 reads SNHLY; CDR2 reads FYNNEI. The CDR3 sequence is CASSEAYQAQEQYF. In DNA, the CDR3 is TGTGCCAGCAGTGAAGCGTACCAGGCACAGGAGCAGTACTTC. Full variable domain (remainder filled in from reference TRBV2 and TRBJ2-7): EPEVTQTPSHQVTQMGQEVILRCVPISNHLYFYWYRQILGQKVEFLVSFYNNEISEKSEIFDDQFSVERPDGSNFTLKIRSTKLEDSAMYFCASSEAYQAQEQYFGPGTRLTVT.

This clone was recorded once. The chain recombines TRBV7-2 with TRBJ2-3, with 12 bases identical to TRBD2. The V and J ends lost 2 bases and 0 bases, in that order; junction bases with no gene match: 9. Germline CDR1 SGHTA, CDR2 FQGNSA. The CDR3 is made up of 19 amino acids. CDR3 region: CASSLPRTSGIYSTDTQYF. CDR3 DNA: TGTGCCAGCAGCTTACCCAGGACTAGCGGGATTTATAGCACAGATACGCAGTATTTT.

This rearrangement joins TRBV4-1 to TRBJ2-5; 7 bases are a match to TRBD1. This CDR3 has 16 residues. The V and J ends lost 5 bases and 2 bases, in that order; junction bases with no gene match: 11. The germline V gene encodes CDR1 MGHRA and CDR2 YSYEKL. CDR3 in DNA: TGCGCCAGCAGCTTAACCTGGACAGGAGAACAAGAGACCCAGTACTTC. Translated: CASSLTWTGEQETQYF.

The V and J genes are TRBV7-9 and TRBJ1-1; the D gene is possibly TRBD1 (6 bases). V dropped 5 bases and J dropped 0 bases, with 19 bases sitting between them. CDR3 length equals 17 residues. CDR1 SEHNR and CDR2 FQNEAQ come from the germline V gene (reference sequence). The CDR3 nucleotides are TGTGCCAGCAGCATCCAGAGGAAGCGGACAGTGAACACTGAAGCTTTCTTT. Its translation is CASSIQRKRTVNTEAFF.

The CDR3, as DNA: TGTGCCAGCAGCTTAGTCTACGGCAGGGGCAATGAGCAGTTCTTC. This codes for CASSLVYGRGNEQFF. The chain joins TRBV7-9 to TRBJ2-1; the D gene is possibly TRBD1 (6 bases). Germline V lookup: CDR1 SEHNR, CDR2 FQNEAQ (reference sequence). V dropped 1 base and J dropped 6 bases, with 13 bases sitting between them. The CDR3 length is 15 residues.

The chain is built from TRBV9 and TRBJ2-7; D may be TRBD2 (7 bases). CDR1 is SGDLS, CDR2 YYNGEE, per germline. The length of the CDR3 is 15 residues. The V and J ends lost 2 bases and 5 bases respectively, with 17 bases between them. CDR3: CASSVGGTTGHEQYF. The CDR3 coding sequence is TGTGCCAGCAGCGTGGGAGGGACAACAGGACACGAGCAGTACTTC.

This clone showed up just once. The chain has TRBV11-2 and TRBJ2-2; 10 bases fit TRBD2. The CDR3 is 18 residues long. V lost 1 base and J lost 5; bases outside the gene matches: 10. Germline-derived CDR1 and CDR2 are SGHAT and FQNNGV. CDR3 loop: CASSLVGLAGAGTGELFF. The DNA for the CDR3 is TGTGCCAGCAGCTTAGTGGGTCTAGCGGGAGCTGGGACCGGGGAGCTGTTTTTT.

In its sample, this clone was seen once. The gene calls are TRBV9 and TRBJ2-7, with D hard to call. V shed 0 bases and J shed 2 bases, with 12 bases lying between them. The CDR3 has 15 residues. The germline CDR1 and CDR2 sequences are SGDLS and YYNGEE. The CDR3 DNA sequence: TGTGCCAGCAGCGTAGGAAACGGGTTCGCCTACGAGCAGTACTTC. Translated: CASSVGNGFAYEQYF.

The J gene is TRBJ2-5, the V gene TRBV11-3; TRBD2 agrees at 8 bases. CDR1 is SGHNT, CDR2 YENEEA, per germline. V was pared by 6 bases and J by 5 bases, with 11 bases of the junction left unmatched. The CDR3 is made up of 15 amino acids. The DNA of the CDR3 is TGTGCCAGCAGAGCCGGGGGGGAGAGGCGTGAGACCCAGTACTTC. The encoded protein is CASRAGGERRETQYF.

V and J are TRBV7-2 and TRBJ2-7; TRBD1 is a possible D gene (6 bases). Germline assignment: CDR1 SGHTA and CDR2 FQGNSA. This CDR3 has 14 amino acids. The V gene lost 3 bases and the J gene lost 0 bases, with 9 bases spanning the gap. The CDR3 DNA is TGTGCCAGCAGCTTGACAGGTTACTCCTACGAGCAGTACTTC. This codes for CASSLTGYSYEQYF. Full variable domain (outside the CDR3, taken from reference TRBV7-2 and TRBJ2-7): GAGVSQSPSNKVTEKGKDVELRCDPISGHTALYWYRQSLGQGLEFLIYFQGNSAPDKSGLPSDRFSAERTGGSVSTLTIQRTQQEDSAVYLCASSLTGYSYEQYFGPGTRLTVT.

The rearrangement uses TRBV19 and TRBJ2-3; 9 nucleotides align to TRBD2. J lost 3 bases, V lost 5 bases, and 6 bases had no gene match. CDR1 and CDR2 (germline): LNHDA, SQIVND (reference sequence). This CDR3 contains 15 residues. Here the CDR3 reads CASSPREGGTDTQYF. The DNA of the CDR3 is TGTGCCAGTAGTCCGCGGGAGGGAGGAACAGATACGCAGTATTTT.

In this sample, this clone turned up once. The chain joins TRBV7-3 to TRBJ2-3; 8 nucleotides line up with TRBD2. Germline values: CDR1 SGHTA, CDR2 FQGTGA. This CDR3 contains 14 residues. V dropped 5 bases and J dropped 3; count of bases not matched to a gene: 4. CDR3 region: CASSRGGTTDTQYF. The CDR3 region has the DNA TGTGCCAGCAGCCGCGGGGGGACTACAGATACGCAGTATTTT.

V gene TRBV28 combines with J gene TRBJ2-7; 7 bases match TRBD1. With 5 bases clipped from V and 6 bases from J, the junction kept 10 bases outside the gene matches. This CDR3 has 14 amino acids. Germline-derived CDR1 and CDR2 are MDHEN and SYDVKM. CDR3 DNA sequence: TGTGCCAGCAGTCGGACAGGTCGTGGCCGCGAGCAGTACTTC. Amino acid sequence: CASSRTGRGREQYF.

V gene TRBV28 combines with J gene TRBJ2-4; D is perhaps TRBD1 (6 bases). V lost 6 bases and J lost 0, with 12 bases in between. The CDR3 covers 15 residues. The V gene's germline CDR1 is MDHEN and CDR2 SYDVKM. As DNA, the CDR3 is TGTGCCAGCAGCCGTCCAGGGGTAGCCAAAAACATTCAGTACTTC. Amino acids: CASSRPGVAKNIQYF.

This clone has only one observation. This chain uses TRBV10-1 with TRBJ2-3; weak D call: TRBD2 (5 bases). With 0 bases removed from V and 0 bases from J, the gap between germline ends came to 10 bases. This CDR3 has 16 amino acids. Per the germline V gene, CDR1 is WNHNN and CDR2 is SYGVQD (reference sequence). CDR3: CASSESASRSTDTQYF. CDR3 nucleotide sequence: TGCGCCAGCAGTGAGTCGGCTAGCCGTAGCACAGATACGCAGTATTTT.

V gene TRBV16 combines with J gene TRBJ1-3; D perhaps matches TRBD1 (6 bases). CDR1 is KGHSY and CDR2 is FQNENV in the germline V gene. Trimming took off 4 bases at V and 1 base at J, with 11 bases between the two ends. CDR3 length: 15 amino acids. The CDR3 nucleotides are TGTGCCAGCAGCCGGAGACAGGCATCTGGAAACACCATATATTTT. It encodes CASSRRQASGNTIYF.

The rearrangement joins TRBV6-5 to TRBJ1-3, with TRBD1 matching over 9 bases. J gave up 4 bases and V 5 bases, and 3 bases lay outside the gene matches. This CDR3 comprises 14 residues. CDR1 is MNHEY, CDR2 SVGAGI, per germline. CDR3 residues: CASSPGTGGNTIYF. For the CDR3, the DNA is TGTGCCAGCAGTCCCGGGACAGGGGGAAACACCATATATTTT.

CDR3: CASSWGVTQYF. The CDR3 DNA reads TGTGCCAGCAGTTGGGGGGTTACGCAGTATTTT. This rearrangement joins TRBV28 to TRBJ2-3, with a possible D match to TRBD2 (6 bases). There are 11 residues in the CDR3. The V gene lost 4 bases and the J gene lost 8 bases, with 7 bases spanning the gap. Germline lookup yields CDR1 MDHEN and CDR2 SYDVKM.

This chain joins TRBV5-1 and TRBJ2-5; 8 bases align to TRBD2. The CDR3 contains 14 residues. The J segment lost 3 bases and the V segment lost 0 bases, leaving 1 base of the junction unmatched. In germline, CDR1 is SGHRS, CDR2 YFSETQ. The CDR3 is CASSLELAEETQYF. CDR3 coding DNA: TGCGCCAGCAGCTTGGAACTAGCGGAAGAGACCCAGTACTTC.

This chain uses TRBV6-1 with TRBJ2-7; possibly TRBD2 for D (5 bases). The CDR3 spans 16 residues. Per the germline V gene, CDR1 is MNHNS and CDR2 is SASEGT. V was clipped by 3 bases and J by 0 bases, with 15 bases between them. CDR3 coding DNA: TGTGCCAGCAGTGAGGGCCCGGGATTTAGCTCCTACGAGCAGTACTTC. It yields the protein CASSEGPGFSSYEQYF.